This TCR beta chain came from a study of cytomegalovirus exposure and HLA in healthy donors. This CDR3 has 14 residues. In germline, CDR1 is SGDLS, CDR2 YYNGEE. Losses at the gene ends were 4 bases for V and 5 bases for J; bases not matched to a gene: 7. Findings and caveats of the study: Being productive about 87% or about 30% of the time was typical of most TCR beta V segments in an earlier analysis. V- and J-gene trimming of TCR beta was linked (in a later analysis) to a missense DCLRE1C variant. Listed as cytomegalovirus-associated were 164 TCR beta chains.

The PCR employed 60 Vbeta primers together with 13 Jbeta primers. Repertoires were generated with immunoSEQ multiplex PCR, while TCRdb's copy carries only in-frame clones and drops some. This table holds approximately 170,000 clones, roughly 80% found once. For this clone: Antigen: not known.

Sequenced: PBMCs. The source of this sequence is a human donor in good health. This sequence joins TRBV9 and TRBJ1-1; 8 bases map to TRBD1. The CDR3: CASSISQGGTEAFF. CDR3 nucleotide sequence: TGTGCCAGCAGCATATCACAGGGGGGGACTGAAGCTTTCTTT.